The 3 T cell receptor beta chains below all came from one sample that was sequenced in a study of CD8+CD57+ T cells in acquired aplastic anemia. The template for TCR beta VDJ and CDR3 sequence profiling was genomic DNA. MiXCR, applied by TCRdb to the reads, yields one record per CDR3 protein. The table lists about 180,000 distinct CDR3 sequences, 48% of them singletons, with under 15% in the top ten. The patients chosen for sequencing had shown expansion of CD8+CD57+ cells (detected by flow cytometry). The specimen was sorted CD4+, CD8+, or CD8+CD57+ T cells (not recorded which) from PBMCs. The source of these receptors is a human donor with aplastic anemia.

Comment on this clonotype: Being one base from a much bigger clone, this may be a read error. V gene TRBV2 combines with J gene TRBJ1-4; D remains unclear. The CDR3 length is 15 residues. In germline, CDR1 is SNHLY, CDR2 FYNNEI. Trimming shortened V by 5 bases and J by 5 bases, and 15 bases separated the two germline ends. CDR3 in amino acids: CASSYPATPNEKLFF. The CDR3 DNA reads as TGTGCCAGCAGTTACCCTGCAACCCCGAATGAAAAACTGTTTTTT.

This clonotype appeared a single time. A read error is possible here, since a much larger clone lies one base away. The chain combines TRBV11-2 with TRBJ2-3; possibly TRBD2 for D (6 bases). V was cut by 5 bases and J by 1 base, with 13 bases left in between. Germline CDR1 SGHAT, CDR2 FQNNGV. There are 15 residues in the CDR3. In nucleotides, the CDR3 is TGTGCCAGCAGCCCAAGGGCTAGCGGCACAGATACGCAGTATTTT. Encoded protein: CASSPRASGTDTQYF.

With regard to this clonotype: One junction end does not reproduce the germline sequence, and a read error may be involved. The chain is built from TRBV25-1 and TRBJ2-6; 12 nucleotides line up with TRBD1. The CDR3 consists of 18 residues. The germline CDR1 and CDR2 sequences are MGHDK and SYGVNS. The CDR3 nucleotides read TGTGCCAGCAGTGCCGGGACAGGGGGCATTTCTGGGGCCAACGTCCGGACTTTC. This translates into CASSAGTGGISGANVRTF.